This TCR beta chain is drawn from a study of CXCR3-negative and CXCR3-positive naive CD8 T cells. As regards this clonotype: The antigen is unknown.

The study's findings and limits: The TRB CDR3s that CXCR3-positive naive cells carried were more hydrophobic than those of CXCR3-negative naive cells.

Via 5' RACE with UMI labels, TRB cDNA libraries were prepared. TCRdb reprocessed the 5' RACE reads and keeps a single row for each CDR3 protein, giving no DNA. This sample's table reports roughly 59,000 distinct CDR3 sequences. The CDR3 runs 16 residues. Looked up from germline, CDR1 is SGDLS and CDR2 is YYNGEE. The receptor comes from a human donor in good health. Some clones in this sample may be carry-over from other donors' samples. The V call is TRBV9, the J call TRBJ1-1; the TCRdb D gene call, TRBD1, has no DNA to confirm it. The sample was naive CXCR3+ CD8+ T cells from blood. Subset indicated: CD45RO-CCR7+CD27+CD95- naive CD8+ T cells expressing CXCR3 (TNR3+). This CDR3 reads CASSDGTDDLNTEAFF. The variable domain in full, completed from reference TRBV9 and TRBJ1-1, reads DSGVTQTPKHLITATGQRVTLRCSPRSGDLSVYWYQQSLDQGLQFLIQYYNGEERAKGNILERFSAQQFPDLHSELNLSSLELGDSALYFCASSDGTDDLNTEAFFGQGTRLTVV.